A single sample gave rise to the 19 T cell receptor beta chains below, sequenced in a study of blood T cell repertoires in COVID-19 (dated by TCRdb to the early 2020s). The protocol used for the library was the immunoSEQ multiplex PCR assay. The table comes from immuneACCESS by way of TCRdb, which keeps in-frame sequences with V and J called. Part of the clones is missing from these tables; in studies checked, under half for an unresolved V gene and the rest for unknown reasons. The table for this sample lists about 480,000 clones; roughly 87% of them were counted only once. The top ten constitute roughly 0.9% of the sample. Sequenced sample: peripheral blood. These receptors were collected from a man aged 18-30 years with COVID-19, enrolled during active disease.

The rearrangement links TRBV9 to TRBJ1-2; perhaps TRBD1 as D (6 bases). The CDR3 has 16 residues. Germline values: CDR1 SGDLS, CDR2 YYNGEE. V was pared by 4 bases and J by 4 bases, with 20 bases between. CDR3 bases: TGTGCCAGCAGCCCCCGGGTGGGGGCTGGGAGCTATGGCTACACCTTC. It translates to CASSPRVGAGSYGYTF.

This chain uses TRBV1 with TRBJ2-5; the D segment call TRBD2 is taken from the table without a DNA check. TRBV1 is marked as a pseudogene. This CDR3 has 17 residues. This CDR3 is CTSSPLLRLADRETQYF. The CDR3 DNA follows: TGCACCAGCAGCCCGCTCCTGCGACTAGCGGATAGGGAGACCCAGTACTTC.

This clone has more than one count but fewer than ten. The chain uses TRBV6-5 and TRBJ2-7, with D maybe TRBD2 (6 bases). This CDR3 is 16 amino acids long. Germline V gives CDR1 MNHEY, CDR2 SVGAGI. The ends were cut back, 4 bases at V and 3 bases at J, with 19 bases in the middle. CDR3 region: CASSWDGSSLIYEQYF. The CDR3 bases are TGTGCCAGCAGTTGGGACGGGAGTAGTCTGATCTACGAGCAGTACTTC.

This sequence joins TRBV6-4 and TRBJ1-2; D not resolved. The V end lost 3 bases, the J end lost 7 bases, and 9 bases lay between the germline ends. The germline V gene encodes CDR1 MRHNA and CDR2 SNTAGT. The CDR3 runs 12 residues. The CDR3 protein is CASSEIGGGYTF. DNA of the CDR3: TGTGCCAGCAGTGAAATCGGAGGTGGCTACACCTTC.

The rearrangement links TRBV2 to TRBJ1-1; D gene ambiguous. Germline-derived CDR1 and CDR2 are SNHLY and FYNNEI. V lost 4 bases to trimming and J lost 5 bases, with 5 bases between them. The CDR3 runs to 11 residues. In nucleotides, the CDR3 is TGTGCCAGCAGTGTCCCAACTGAAGCTTTCTTT. This sequence encodes CASSVPTEAFF.

The chain is built from TRBV19 and TRBJ2-7; 11 bases line up with TRBD1. V lost 6 bases to trimming and J lost 1 base; unmatched junction nucleotides: 2. Germline loops: CDR1 LNHDA, CDR2 SQIVND (reference sequence). The CDR3 runs 14 residues. CDR3 loop: CASRGDRGSYEQYF. As DNA, the CDR3 is TGTGCCAGTAGGGGGGACAGGGGGTCCTACGAGCAGTACTTC. Together with reference TRBV19 and TRBJ2-7, the CDR3 gives the full variable domain: DGGITQSPKYLFRKEGQNVTLSCEQNLNHDAMYWYRQDPGQGLRLIYYSQIVNDFQKGDIAEGYSVSREKKESFPLTVTSAQKNPTAFYLCASRGDRGSYEQYFGPGTRLTVT.

The CDR3 DNA is TGCGCCAGCAGCCCCGGTGAGGGCCGGGAGCTGTTTTTT. It codes for CASSPGEGRELFF. The chain uses TRBV5-1 and TRBJ2-2; maybe TRBD2 (5 bases). Between the trimmed V and J ends, which lost 4 bases and 9 bases, there was a span of 13 bases. This CDR3 has 13 residues. Germline-derived CDR1 and CDR2 are SGHRS and YFSETQ.

The rearrangement links TRBV7-3 to TRBJ2-1; the match to TRBD2 covers 9 bases. The CDR3 is made up of 15 amino acids. V shed 6 bases and J 7 bases; nucleotides not matched to a gene: 10. Germline CDR1 SGHTA, CDR2 FQGTGA. Here the CDR3 reads CASSPVAGGGNEQFF. The CDR3 DNA sequence: TGTGCCAGCAGTCCAGTTGCGGGAGGGGGTAATGAGCAGTTCTTC.

The rearrangement uses TRBV21-1 and TRBJ2-2; TRBD2 was called by the table and not checked on the DNA. TRBV21-1 is listed as a pseudogene. The CDR3 contains 14 residues. The CDR3 sequence: CASDLAGLTGELFF. In nucleotides, the CDR3 is TGTGCCAGCGACCTAGCGGGGCTGACCGGGGAGCTGTTTTTT.

This clone was seen a single time. This chain joins TRBV9 and TRBJ2-7; D is possibly TRBD2 (6 bases). The length of the CDR3 is 15 residues. V was shortened by 3 bases and J by 4 bases, with 17 bases between the two germline ends. Germline V lookup: CDR1 SGDLS, CDR2 YYNGEE. CDR3 sequence (DNA): TGTGCCAGCAGCGGAGGAGTCGGGGCGGGATACGAGCAGTACTTC. This encodes CASSGGVGAGYEQYF.

V is TRBV5-6 and J is TRBJ1-3, with no clear D. The V end was cut by 3 bases, the J end by 0 bases, with 4 bases between. Germline V gene lookup returns CDR1 SGHDT and CDR2 YYEEEE. The CDR3 extends over 13 amino acids. The CDR3 DNA follows: TGTGCCAGCAGCTCGGGCTCTGGAAACACCATATATTTT. Encoded protein: CASSSGSGNTIYF.

J is TRBJ2-1 and V is TRBV21-1; the D call of TRBD2 is as the table states it, not checked on the DNA. TRBV21-1 is classified as a pseudogene. The CDR3 runs to 21 residues. Here the CDR3 DNA reads TGTGCCAGCAGCAAAATCCCCAGCGGCCTGATCATAGCGGGGGGGGGTAATGAGCAGTTCTTC. Protein sequence: CASSKIPSGLIIAGGGNEQFF.

This rearrangement joins TRBV3-1 (or the pseudogene TRBV3-2) to TRBJ1-5; D may be TRBD1 (5 bases). Germline lookup yields CDR1 LGHDT and CDR2 YNNKEL (reference sequence). The CDR3 spans 16 residues. V was trimmed by 1 base and J by 9 bases, leaving 19 bases between them. For the CDR3, the DNA is TGTGCCAGCAGCCAAGGGGGTCCAGGGCCCCTCGGGCCCCAGCATTTT. It specifies CASSQGGPGPLGPQHF.

V is TRBV7-8 and J is TRBJ2-1, with 9 bases lining up with TRBD2. This CDR3 is built from 19 residues. The trim removed 2 bases at V and 5 bases at J, leaving 16 bases unmatched. Germline V gives CDR1 SGHVS, CDR2 FQNEAQ. DNA for the CDR3: TGTGCCAGCAGCTTAACTCCGGCTAGCGGGATAAGGCGGGACAATGAGCAGTTCTTC. This gives the protein CASSLTPASGIRRDNEQFF.

The chain links TRBV3-1 (or the pseudogene TRBV3-2) to TRBJ1-2; 7 bases are a match to TRBD1. In germline, CDR1 is LGHDT, CDR2 YNNKEL (reference sequence). V lost 4 bases to trimming and J lost 4 bases; unmatched junction nucleotides: 3. The CDR3 totals 13 residues. CDR3 sequence (DNA): TGTGCCAGCAGCCCCCGGGACAGCTATGGCTACACCTTC. Its protein product is CASSPRDSYGYTF.

The chain joins TRBV27 to TRBJ2-3, with 9 bases that match TRBD2. The CDR3 spans 15 residues. Per the germline V gene, CDR1 is MNHEY and CDR2 is SMNVEV (reference sequence). V lost 5 bases and J lost 4; bases outside the gene matches: 7. CDR3 amino acids: CASSLIAGVPDTQYF. Here the CDR3 DNA reads TGTGCCAGCAGTCTCATAGCGGGAGTACCAGATACGCAGTATTTT.

J is TRBJ2-2 and V is TRBV3-1 (or the pseudogene TRBV3-2), with TRBD1 matching 9 bases. The ends lost 1 base at V and 5 bases at J; junction bases unmatched: 5. CDR1 and CDR2 (germline): LGHDT, YNNKEL (reference sequence). The CDR3 runs 16 residues. The chain's CDR3 is CASSQVGTGWTGELFF. For the CDR3, the DNA is TGTGCCAGCAGCCAAGTAGGGACAGGGTGGACCGGGGAGCTGTTTTTT.

The V and J genes are TRBV27 and TRBJ2-3; 8 bases are shared with TRBD1. The CDR3 totals 14 residues. Per the germline V gene, CDR1 is MNHEY and CDR2 is SMNVEV (reference sequence). Losses at the gene ends were 5 bases for V and 5 bases for J; bases not matched to a gene: 6. The CDR3 here is CASSLDRAVDTQYF. Here the CDR3 DNA reads TGTGCCAGCAGTCTGGACAGGGCCGTAGATACGCAGTATTTT.

This chain joins TRBV6-6 and TRBJ1-5; D is undetermined. CDR3 size: 14 residues. CDR1 and CDR2 from the germline V gene are MNHNY and SVGAGI (reference sequence). The V end was cut by 0 bases, the J end by 2 bases, with 5 bases between. CDR3 protein: CASSYSGGNQPQHF. The DNA for the CDR3 is TGTGCCAGCAGTTACTCCGGAGGCAATCAGCCCCAGCATTTT.